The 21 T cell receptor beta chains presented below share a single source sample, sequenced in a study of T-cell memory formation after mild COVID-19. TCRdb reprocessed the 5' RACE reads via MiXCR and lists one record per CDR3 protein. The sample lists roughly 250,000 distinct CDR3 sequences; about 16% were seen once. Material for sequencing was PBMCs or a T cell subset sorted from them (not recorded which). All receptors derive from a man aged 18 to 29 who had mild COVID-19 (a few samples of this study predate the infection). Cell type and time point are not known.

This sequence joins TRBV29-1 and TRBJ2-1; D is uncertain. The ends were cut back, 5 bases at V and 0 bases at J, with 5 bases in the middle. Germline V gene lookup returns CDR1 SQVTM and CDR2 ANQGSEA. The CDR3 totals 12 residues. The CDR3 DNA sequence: TGCAGCGTTAGGTACTCCTACAATGAGCAGTTCTTC. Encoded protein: CSVRYSYNEQFF.

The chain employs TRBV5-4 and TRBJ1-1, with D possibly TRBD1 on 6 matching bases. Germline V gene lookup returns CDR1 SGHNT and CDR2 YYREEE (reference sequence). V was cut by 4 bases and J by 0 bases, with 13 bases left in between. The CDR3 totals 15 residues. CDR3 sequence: CASSAGGSMNTEAFF. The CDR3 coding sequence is TGTGCCAGCAGCGCCGGGGGCTCCATGAACACTGAAGCTTTCTTT.

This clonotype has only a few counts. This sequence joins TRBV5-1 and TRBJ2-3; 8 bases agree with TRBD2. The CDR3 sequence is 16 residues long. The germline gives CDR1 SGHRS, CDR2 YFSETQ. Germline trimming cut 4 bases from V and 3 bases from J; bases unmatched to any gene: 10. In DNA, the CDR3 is TGCGCCAGCAGCCCGAGCGGGCGGGGGGCGACAGATACGCAGTATTTT. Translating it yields CASSPSGRGATDTQYF.

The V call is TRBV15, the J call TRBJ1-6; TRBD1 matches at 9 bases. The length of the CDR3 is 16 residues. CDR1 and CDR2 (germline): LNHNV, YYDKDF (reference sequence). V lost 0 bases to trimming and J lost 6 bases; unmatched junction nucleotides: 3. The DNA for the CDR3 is TGTGCCACCAGCAGAGATCGGGGACAGGGTAATTCACCCCTCCACTTT. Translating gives CATSRDRGQGNSPLHF.

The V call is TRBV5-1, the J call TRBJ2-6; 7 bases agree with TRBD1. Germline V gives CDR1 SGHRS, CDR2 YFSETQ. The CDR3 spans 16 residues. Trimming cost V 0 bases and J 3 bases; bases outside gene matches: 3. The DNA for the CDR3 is TGCGCCAGCAGCTTGGACAGGGGTCTTGGGGCCAACGTCCTGACTTTC. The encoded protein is CASSLDRGLGANVLTF.

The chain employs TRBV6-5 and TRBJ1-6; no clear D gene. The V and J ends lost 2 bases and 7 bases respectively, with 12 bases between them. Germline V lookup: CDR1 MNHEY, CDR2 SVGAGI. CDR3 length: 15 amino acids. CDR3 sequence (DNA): TGTGCCAGCAGTTACGAGGGATGGGGAAATTCACCCCTCCACTTT. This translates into CASSYEGWGNSPLHF.

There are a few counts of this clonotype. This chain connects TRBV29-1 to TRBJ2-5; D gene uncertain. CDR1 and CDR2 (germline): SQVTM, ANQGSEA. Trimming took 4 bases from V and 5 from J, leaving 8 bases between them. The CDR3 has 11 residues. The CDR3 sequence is CSVGVTETQYF. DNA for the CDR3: TGCAGCGTTGGGGTCACGGAGACCCAGTACTTC.

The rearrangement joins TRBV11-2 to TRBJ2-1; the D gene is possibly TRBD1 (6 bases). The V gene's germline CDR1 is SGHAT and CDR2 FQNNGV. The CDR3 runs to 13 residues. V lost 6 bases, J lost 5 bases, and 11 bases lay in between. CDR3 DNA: TGTGCCAGCAGGGGACATCCTGACAATGAGCAGTTCTTC. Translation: CASRGHPDNEQFF.

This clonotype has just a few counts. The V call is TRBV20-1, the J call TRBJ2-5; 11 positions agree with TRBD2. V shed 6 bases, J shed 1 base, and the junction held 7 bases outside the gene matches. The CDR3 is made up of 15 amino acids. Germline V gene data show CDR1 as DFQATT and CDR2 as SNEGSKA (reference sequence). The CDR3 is CSAVLAGGSQETQYF. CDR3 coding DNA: TGCAGTGCGGTGCTAGCGGGGGGCTCCCAAGAGACCCAGTACTTC.

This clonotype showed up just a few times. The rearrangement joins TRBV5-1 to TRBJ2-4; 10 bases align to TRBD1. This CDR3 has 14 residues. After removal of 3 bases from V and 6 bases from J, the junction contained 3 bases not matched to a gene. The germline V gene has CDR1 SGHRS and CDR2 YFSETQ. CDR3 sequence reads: CASSSGQGTNIQYF. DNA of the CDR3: TGCGCCAGCAGCTCGGGACAGGGGACAAACATTCAGTACTTC.

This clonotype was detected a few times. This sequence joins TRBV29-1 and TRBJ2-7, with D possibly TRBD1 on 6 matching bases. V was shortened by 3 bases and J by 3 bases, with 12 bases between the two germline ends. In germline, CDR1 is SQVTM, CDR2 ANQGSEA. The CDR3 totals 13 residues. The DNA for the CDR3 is TGCAGCGTTGAGCCAGGGGAAAACTACGAGCAGTACTTC. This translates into CSVEPGENYEQYF.

This CDR3 reads CASSQDSLGEQYV. The CDR3 nucleotides are TGTGCCAGCAGCCAAGATAGTCTCGGGGAGCAGTACGTC. The chain has TRBV3-1 and TRBJ2-7; D uncertain. Germline CDR1 is LGHDT and CDR2 is YNNKEL (reference sequence). The CDR3 has 13 residues. The V end was cut by 0 bases, the J end by 7 bases, with 10 bases between.

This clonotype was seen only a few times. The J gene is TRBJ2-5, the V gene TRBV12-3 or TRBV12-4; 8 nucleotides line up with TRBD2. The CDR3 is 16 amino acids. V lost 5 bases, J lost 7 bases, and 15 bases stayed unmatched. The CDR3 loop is CASSPSTGLVGATQYF. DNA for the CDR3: TGTGCCAGCAGTCCCTCCACGGGACTAGTTGGTGCGACCCAGTACTTC.

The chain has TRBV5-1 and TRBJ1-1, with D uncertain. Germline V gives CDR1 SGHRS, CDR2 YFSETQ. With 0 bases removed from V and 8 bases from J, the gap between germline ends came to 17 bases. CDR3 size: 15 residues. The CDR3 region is CASSLGPGREAEAFF. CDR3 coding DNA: TGCGCCAGCAGCTTGGGGCCGGGGAGGGAAGCCGAAGCTTTCTTT.

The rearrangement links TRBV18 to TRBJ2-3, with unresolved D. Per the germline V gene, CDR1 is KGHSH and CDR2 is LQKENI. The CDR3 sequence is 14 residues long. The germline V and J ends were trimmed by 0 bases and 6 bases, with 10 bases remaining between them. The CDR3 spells CASSPPSVTDTQYF. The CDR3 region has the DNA TGTGCCAGCTCACCACCGAGTGTAACGGATACGCAGTATTTT. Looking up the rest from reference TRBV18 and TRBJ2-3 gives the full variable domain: NAGVMQNPRHLVRRRGQEARLRCSPMKGHSHVYWYRQLPEEGLKFMVYLQKENIIDESGMPKERFSAEFPKEGPSILRIQQVVRGDSAAYFCASSPPSVTDTQYFGPGTRLTVL.

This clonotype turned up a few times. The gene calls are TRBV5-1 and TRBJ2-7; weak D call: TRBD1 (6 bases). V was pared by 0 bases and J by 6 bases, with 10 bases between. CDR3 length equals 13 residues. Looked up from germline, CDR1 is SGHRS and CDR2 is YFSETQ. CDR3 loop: CASSLDRVGEQYV. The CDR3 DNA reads TGCGCCAGCAGCTTGGACAGGGTGGGCGAGCAGTACGTC.

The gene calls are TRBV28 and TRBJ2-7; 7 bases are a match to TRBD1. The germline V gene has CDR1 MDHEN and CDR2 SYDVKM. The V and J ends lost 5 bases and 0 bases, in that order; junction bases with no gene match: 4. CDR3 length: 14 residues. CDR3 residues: CASSPGQSSYEQYV. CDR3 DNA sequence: TGTGCCAGCAGTCCGGGACAGTCCTCCTACGAGCAGTACGTC.

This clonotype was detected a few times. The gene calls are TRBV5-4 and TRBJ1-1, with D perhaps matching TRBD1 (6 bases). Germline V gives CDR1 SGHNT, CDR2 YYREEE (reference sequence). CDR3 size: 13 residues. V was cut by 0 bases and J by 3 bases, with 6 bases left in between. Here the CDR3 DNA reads TGTGCCAGCAGCTTGGGACAGGACACTGAAGCTTTCTTT. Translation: CASSLGQDTEAFF.

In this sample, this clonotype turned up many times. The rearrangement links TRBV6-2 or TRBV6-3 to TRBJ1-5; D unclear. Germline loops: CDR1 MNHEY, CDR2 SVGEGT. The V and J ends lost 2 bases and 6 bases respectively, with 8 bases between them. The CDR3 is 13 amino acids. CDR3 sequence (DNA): TGTGCCAGCAGTTACCGATTGACTCAGCCCCAGCATTTT. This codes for CASSYRLTQPQHF.

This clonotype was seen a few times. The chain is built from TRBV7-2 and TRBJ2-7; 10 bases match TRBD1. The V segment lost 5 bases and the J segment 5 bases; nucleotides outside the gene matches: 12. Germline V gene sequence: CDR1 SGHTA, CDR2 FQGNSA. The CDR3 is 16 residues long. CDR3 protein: CASSDSGTGDGDEQYF. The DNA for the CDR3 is TGTGCCAGCAGCGACTCCGGGACAGGGGACGGAGACGAGCAGTACTTC.

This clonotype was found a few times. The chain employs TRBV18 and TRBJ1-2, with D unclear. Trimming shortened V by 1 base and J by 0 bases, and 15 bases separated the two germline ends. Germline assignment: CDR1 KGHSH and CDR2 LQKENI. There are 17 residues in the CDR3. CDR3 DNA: TGTGCCAGCTCACCACTCACTGGGGTATTCGCTAACTATGGCTACACCTTC. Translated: CASSPLTGVFANYGYTF. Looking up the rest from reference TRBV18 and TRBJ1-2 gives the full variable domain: NAGVMQNPRHLVRRRGQEARLRCSPMKGHSHVYWYRQLPEEGLKFMVYLQKENIIDESGMPKERFSAEFPKEGPSILRIQQVVRGDSAAYFCASSPLTGVFANYGYTFGSGTRLTVV.